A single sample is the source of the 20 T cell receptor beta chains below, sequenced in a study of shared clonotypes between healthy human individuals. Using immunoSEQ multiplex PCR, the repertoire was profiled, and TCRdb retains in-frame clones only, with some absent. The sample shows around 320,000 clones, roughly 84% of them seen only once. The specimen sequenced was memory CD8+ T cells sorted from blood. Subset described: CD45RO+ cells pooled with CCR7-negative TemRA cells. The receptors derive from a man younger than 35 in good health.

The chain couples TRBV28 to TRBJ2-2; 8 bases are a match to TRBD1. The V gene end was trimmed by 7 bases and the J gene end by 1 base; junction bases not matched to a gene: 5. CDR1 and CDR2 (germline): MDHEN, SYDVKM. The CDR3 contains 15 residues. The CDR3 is CASTPGTGNTGELFF. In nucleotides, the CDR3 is TGTGCCAGCACCCCCGGGACAGGGAACACCGGGGAGCTGTTTTTT.

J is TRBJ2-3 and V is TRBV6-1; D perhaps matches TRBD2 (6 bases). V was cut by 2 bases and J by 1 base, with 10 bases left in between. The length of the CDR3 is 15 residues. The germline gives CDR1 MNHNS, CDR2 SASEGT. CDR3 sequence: CASSELGGGTDTQYF. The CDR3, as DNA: TGTGCCAGCAGTGAACTTGGCGGGGGCACAGATACGCAGTATTTT.

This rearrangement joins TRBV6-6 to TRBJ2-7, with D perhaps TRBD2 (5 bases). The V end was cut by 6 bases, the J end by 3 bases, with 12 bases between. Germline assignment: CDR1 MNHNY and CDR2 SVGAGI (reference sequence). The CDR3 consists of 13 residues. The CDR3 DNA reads TGTGCCAGCAGCTTCCAGGAGGACTACGAGCAGTACTTC. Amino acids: CASSFQEDYEQYF.

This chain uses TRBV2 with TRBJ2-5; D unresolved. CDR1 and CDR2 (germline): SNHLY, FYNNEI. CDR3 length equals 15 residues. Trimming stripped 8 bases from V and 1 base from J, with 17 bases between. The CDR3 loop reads CASEAQEEIQETQYF. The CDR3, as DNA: TGTGCCAGCGAAGCCCAAGAGGAGATCCAAGAGACCCAGTACTTC. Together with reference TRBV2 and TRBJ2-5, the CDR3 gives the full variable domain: EPEVTQTPSHQVTQMGQEVILRCVPISNHLYFYWYRQILGQKVEFLVSFYNNEISEKSEIFDDQFSVERPDGSNFTLKIRSTKLEDSAMYFCASEAQEEIQETQYFGPGTRLLVL.

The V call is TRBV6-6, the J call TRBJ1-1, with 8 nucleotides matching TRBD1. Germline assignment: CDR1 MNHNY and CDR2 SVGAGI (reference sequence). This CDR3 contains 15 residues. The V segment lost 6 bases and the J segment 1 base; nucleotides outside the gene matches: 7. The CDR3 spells CASRPMTGANTEAFF. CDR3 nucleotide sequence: TGTGCCAGCAGACCAATGACAGGGGCGAACACTGAAGCTTTCTTT.

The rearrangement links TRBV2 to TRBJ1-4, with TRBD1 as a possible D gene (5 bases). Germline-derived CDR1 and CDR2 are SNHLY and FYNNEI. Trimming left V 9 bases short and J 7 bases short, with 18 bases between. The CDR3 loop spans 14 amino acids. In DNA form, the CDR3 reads TGTGCCAGTTCCCATGGGGGGACTGGTGAAAAACTGTTTTTT. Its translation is CASSHGGTGEKLFF.

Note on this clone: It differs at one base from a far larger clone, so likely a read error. The CDR3 region has the DNA TGTGCCAGCAGTTTAAGCAGCCCCTACGAGCAGTACTTC. Translation: CASSLSSPYEQYF. This chain links TRBV27 with TRBJ2-7; D is unresolved. CDR1 and CDR2 (germline): MNHEY, SMNVEV (reference sequence). The CDR3 is 13 residues long. Trimming left V 2 bases short and J 2 bases short, with 7 bases between.

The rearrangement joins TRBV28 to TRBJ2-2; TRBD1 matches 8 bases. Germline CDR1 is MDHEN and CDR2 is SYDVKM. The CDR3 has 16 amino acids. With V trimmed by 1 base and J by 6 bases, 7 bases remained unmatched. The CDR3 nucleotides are TGTGCCAGCAGTTTATACAGGGGGTCGAGTTCCGGGGAGCTGTTTTTT. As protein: CASSLYRGSSSGELFF.

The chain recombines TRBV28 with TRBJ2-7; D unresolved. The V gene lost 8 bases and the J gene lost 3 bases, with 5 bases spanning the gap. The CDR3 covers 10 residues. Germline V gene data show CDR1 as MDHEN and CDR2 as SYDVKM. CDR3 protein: CASGFYEQYF. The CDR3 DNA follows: TGTGCCAGCGGGTTCTACGAGCAGTACTTC.

Here the CDR3 reads CASSTYLARDYEQYF. The CDR3 bases are TGTGCCAGCAGCACCTATCTGGCCCGGGATTACGAGCAGTACTTC. The chain carries TRBV5-6 and TRBJ2-7, with D possibly matching TRBD2 (5 bases). This CDR3 has 15 residues. V was pared by 4 bases and J by 4 bases, with 18 bases between. CDR1 is SGHDT, CDR2 YYEEEE, per germline.

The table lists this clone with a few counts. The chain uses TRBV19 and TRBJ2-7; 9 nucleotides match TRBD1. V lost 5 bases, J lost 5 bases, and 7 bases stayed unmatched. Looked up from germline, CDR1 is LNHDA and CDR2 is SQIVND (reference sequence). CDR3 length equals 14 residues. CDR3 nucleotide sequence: TGTGCCAGTAGTCCCGGGACAGGGTCCCACGAGCAGTACTTC. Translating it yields CASSPGTGSHEQYF. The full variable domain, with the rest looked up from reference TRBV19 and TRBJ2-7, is DGGITQSPKYLFRKEGQNVTLSCEQNLNHDAMYWYRQDPGQGLRLIYYSQIVNDFQKGDIAEGYSVSREKKESFPLTVTSAQKNPTAFYLCASSPGTGSHEQYFGPGTRLTVT.

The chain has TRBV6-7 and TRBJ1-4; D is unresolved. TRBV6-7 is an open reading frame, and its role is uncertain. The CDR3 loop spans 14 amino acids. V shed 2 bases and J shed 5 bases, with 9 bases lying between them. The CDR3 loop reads CASSYPRQNEKLFF. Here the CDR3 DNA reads TGTGCCAGCAGTTACCCACGACAAAATGAAAAACTGTTTTTT.

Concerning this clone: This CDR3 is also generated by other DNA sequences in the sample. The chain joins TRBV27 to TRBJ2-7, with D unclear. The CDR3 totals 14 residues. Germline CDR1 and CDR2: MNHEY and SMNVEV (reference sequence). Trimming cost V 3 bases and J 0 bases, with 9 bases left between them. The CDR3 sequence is CASSLAGSSYEQYF. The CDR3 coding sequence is TGTGCCAGCAGTTTGGCAGGAAGCTCCTACGAGCAGTACTTC.

The CDR3 loop is CASSPSPGQGEDEQYF. For the CDR3, the DNA is TGTGCCAGCTCACCGTCACCGGGACAGGGTGAGGACGAGCAGTACTTC. The chain recombines TRBV18 with TRBJ2-7, with 9 positions matching TRBD1. J was trimmed by 5 bases and V by 3 bases; bases with no gene match: 11. Germline CDR1 is KGHSH and CDR2 is LQKENI. The CDR3 runs to 16 residues.

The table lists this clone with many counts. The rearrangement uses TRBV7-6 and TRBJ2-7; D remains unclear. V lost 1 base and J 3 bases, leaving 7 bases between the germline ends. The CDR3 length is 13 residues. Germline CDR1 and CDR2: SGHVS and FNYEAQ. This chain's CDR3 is CASSLETGYEQYF. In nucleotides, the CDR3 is TGTGCCAGCAGCTTAGAGACTGGCTACGAGCAGTACTTC. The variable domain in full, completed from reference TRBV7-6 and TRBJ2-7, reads GAGVSQSPRYKVTKRGQDVALRCDPISGHVSLYWYRQALGQGPEFLTYFNYEAQQDKSGLPNDRFSAERPEGSISTLTIQRTEQRDSAMYRCASSLETGYEQYFGPGTRLTVT.

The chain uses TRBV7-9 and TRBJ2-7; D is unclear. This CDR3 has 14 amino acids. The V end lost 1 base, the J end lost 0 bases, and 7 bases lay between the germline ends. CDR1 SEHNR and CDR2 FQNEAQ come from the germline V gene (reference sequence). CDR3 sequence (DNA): TGTGCCAGCAGCTTAGGGTCTATCTCCTACGAGCAGTACTTC. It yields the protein CASSLGSISYEQYF.

The CDR3 coding sequence is TGCGCCAGCAGCCAAGGAAGGGGCGCGGGCAATCAGCCCCAGCATTTT. It is translated as CASSQGRGAGNQPQHF. V and J are TRBV4-1 and TRBJ1-5; D is possibly TRBD1 (5 bases). Trimming stripped 1 base from V and 2 bases from J, with 12 bases between. This CDR3 has 16 residues. Germline CDR1 reads MGHRA; CDR2 reads YSYEKL.

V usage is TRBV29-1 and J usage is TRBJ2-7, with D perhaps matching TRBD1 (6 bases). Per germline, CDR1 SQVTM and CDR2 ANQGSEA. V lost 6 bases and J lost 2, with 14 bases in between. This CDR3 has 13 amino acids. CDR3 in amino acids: CSVSGTPAYEQYF. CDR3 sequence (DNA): TGCAGCGTATCCGGGACACCTGCCTACGAGCAGTACTTC.

CDR3 sequence: CASSLRALTGGDSPLHF. The CDR3 bases are TGCGCCAGCAGCTTGCGGGCCCTGACAGGGGGCGATTCACCCCTCCACTTT. This sequence joins TRBV5-1 and TRBJ1-6; 10 nucleotides line up with TRBD1. V gave up 1 base and J gave up 8 bases; unmatched junction bases: 9. The CDR3 length is 17 residues. The germline V gene has CDR1 SGHRS and CDR2 YFSETQ.

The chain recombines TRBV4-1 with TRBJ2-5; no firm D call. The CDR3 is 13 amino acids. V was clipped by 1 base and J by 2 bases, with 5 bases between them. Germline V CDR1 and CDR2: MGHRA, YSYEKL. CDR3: CASSQVNQETQYF. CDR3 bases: TGCGCCAGCAGCCAAGTCAATCAAGAGACCCAGTACTTC.